A selection of T cell receptor beta chains follows, all from one sample in a study of cytomegalovirus exposure and HLA in healthy donors. Sequenced by immunoSEQ multiplex PCR; TCRdb stores in-frame clones only, minus some. The sample carries about 150,000 clones, roughly 89% recorded once. The sequenced sample consisted of PBMCs. The receptors shown here come from a woman aged 18-29 years in good health and CMV-seropositive. CDR3s include the opening cysteine and the closing phenylalanine or tryptophan. A D gene is named only where the DNA matches it firmly. A row's size may be missing; if present it is once, few, many or a size class.

>TRBD1|NA|TRBJ1-2|TRBV19
CASSISPGTAYGYTF
TGTGCCAGTAGTATATCCCCCGGGACAGCCTATGGCTACACCTTC
>NA|NA|TRBJ2-7|TRBV7-2
CASSLSSVHEQYF
TGTGCCAGCAGCTTATCCTCTGTCCACGAGCAGTACTTC
>NA|NA|TRBJ1-1|TRBV21-1
CASSCRDSPYPLSNTEAFF
TGTGCCAGCAGCTGCCGGGACAGCCCCTATCCTCTATCAAACACTGAAGCTTTCTTT
>TRBD2|NA|TRBJ2-7|TRBV30
CAWRLAGDYEQYF
TGTGCCTGGCGACTAGCGGGAGACTACGAGCAGTACTTC
>NA|NA|TRBJ1-3|TRBV6-1
CASRVTGMPGNTIYF
TGTGCCAGCAGAGTTACAGGGATGCCTGGAAACACCATATATTTT
>NA|NA|TRBJ1-5|TRBV30
CAWSVLGGREPQHF
TGTGCCTGGAGTGTATTGGGGGGAAGGGAGCCCCAGCATTTT
>TRBD1|NA|TRBJ1-2|TRBV5-1
CASSLGQGPFFYGYTF
TGCGCCAGCAGCTTGGGACAGGGGCCTTTCTTCTATGGCTACACCTTC
>TRBD2|NA|TRBJ2-3|TRBV11-3
CASSLLLAGGSDTQYF
TGTGCCAGCAGCTTACTACTAGCGGGAGGGTCAGATACGCAGTATTTT
>NA|NA|TRBJ1-4|TRBV21-1
CASSKVGGNEKLFF
TGTGCCAGCAGCAAAGTAGGGGGCAATGAAAAACTGTTTTTT
>NA|NA|TRBJ2-1|TRBV18
CASSPGGVAYNEQFF
TGTGCCAGCTCACCAGGAGGGGTAGCCTACAATGAGCAGTTCTTC
>TRBD1|NA|TRBJ2-3|TRBV19
CASSTRLGGGADTQYF
TGTGCCAGTAGTACCCGGCTAGGGGGCGGCGCAGATACGCAGTATTTT
>NA|NA|TRBJ1-1|TRBV4-1
CASSLADPNTEAFF
TGCGCCAGCAGCCTAGCCGATCCGAACACTGAAGCTTTCTTT
>TRBD2|NA|TRBJ2-2|TRBV7-9
CASRPAGAGTGELFF
TGTGCCAGCAGACCAGCGGGAGCAGGCACCGGGGAGCTGTTTTTT
>TRBD1|NA|TRBJ2-2|TRBV11-2
CASSLGQGSGELFF
TGTGCCAGCAGCTTAGGACAGGGGTCCGGGGAGCTGTTTTTT
>NA|NA|TRBJ1-1|TRBV5-1
CASRRMGGSDTEAFF
TGCGCCAGCCGACGTATGGGAGGGTCGGACACTGAAGCTTTCTTT
>TRBD2|once|TRBJ2-7|TRBV18
CASSPAGGPYEQYF
TGTGCCAGCTCCCCGGCGGGAGGGCCGTACGAGCAGTACTTC
>NA|NA|TRBJ1-4|TRBV19
CASSGIPGEKLFF
TGTGCCAGTAGCGGGATTCCTGGCGAAAAACTGTTTTTT
>TRBD1|NA|TRBJ2-1|TRBV7-6
CASSFLQGAREQFF
TGTGCCAGCAGCTTCTTACAGGGGGCTAGGGAGCAGTTCTTC
>NA|NA|TRBJ2-7|TRBV19
CASSMGAGSNEQYF
TGTGCCAGTAGTATGGGGGCAGGGAGCAACGAGCAGTACTTC
>TRBD1|NA|TRBJ1-2|TRBV2
CASSLQGVGGYGYTF
TGTGCCAGCAGCCTACAGGGGGTAGGTGGCTATGGCTACACCTTC
>NA|once|TRBJ2-5|TRBV30
CAWSGRETQYF
TGTGCCTGGAGCGGGAGAGAGACCCAGTACTTC
>NA|NA|TRBJ1-2|TRBV9
CASSVASGNYGYTF
TGTGCCAGCAGCGTAGCTTCCGGTAACTATGGCTACACCTTC
>TRBD2|NA|TRBJ2-3|TRBV7-2
CASSFLAGVPDTQYF
TGTGCCAGCAGCTTCTTAGCGGGTGTGCCAGATACGCAGTATTTT
>TRBD1|NA|TRBJ1-2|TRBV19
CASSEGTGVTVFGYTF
TGTGCCAGTAGTGAAGGGACAGGGGTGACCGTGTTTGGCTACACCTTC
>NA|NA|TRBJ2-3|TRBV1
CTSSHRAGARTDTQYF
TGCACCAGCAGCCACAGAGCGGGAGCCCGCACAGATACGCAGTATTTT
>TRBD2|NA|TRBJ2-7|TRBV7-9
CASSFGTSGREGYEQYF
TGTGCCAGCAGCTTTGGGACTAGCGGGAGGGAAGGCTACGAGCAGTACTTC
>NA|NA|TRBJ2-7|TRBV7-2
CASSPDRTVDEQYF
TGTGCCAGCAGCCCCGACCGGACAGTAGACGAGCAGTACTTC
>NA|NA|TRBJ2-2|TRBV11-2
CASSLVVAEWNTGELFF
TGTGCCAGCAGCTTAGTGGTAGCGGAGTGGAACACCGGGGAGCTGTTTTTT
>TRBD1|NA|TRBJ1-2|TRBV6-4
CASSYNPGQGVEGYTF
TGTGCCAGCAGTTATAACCCGGGACAGGGGGTAGAGGGCTACACCTTC
>TRBD1|NA|TRBJ2-3|TRBV25-1
CASSEFIGQGFTDTQYF
TGTGCCAGCAGTGAATTTATAGGACAGGGATTCACAGATACGCAGTATTTT
>NA|once|TRBJ2-2|TRBV7-7
CASSLLTGELFF
TGTGCTAGCAGCTTACTCACCGGGGAGCTGTTTTTT
>NA|few|TRBJ2-7|TRBV4-1
CASSQVDVGLAREQYF
TGCGCCAGCAGCCAAGTCGACGTTGGTTTGGCGAGGGAGCAGTACTTC
>NA|NA|TRBJ2-7|TRBV28
CAAGTLSSYEQYF
TGTGCCGCCGGGACTTTGAGCTCCTACGAGCAGTACTTC
>TRBD2|NA|TRBJ2-5|TRBV29-1
CSVGTSGVQETQYF
TGCAGCGTTGGGACTAGCGGGGTCCAAGAGACCCAGTACTTC
>TRBD2|NA|TRBJ2-5|TRBV5-4
CASSSSWTSGLQETQYF
TGTGCCAGCAGCTCCTCGTGGACTAGCGGGTTACAAGAGACCCAGTACTTC
>NA|NA|TRBJ1-4|TRBV7-9
CASRDGGSSNEKLFF
TGTGCCAGCAGAGACGGGGGAAGTTCTAATGAAAAACTGTTTTTT
>NA|NA|TRBJ1-5|TRBV6-6
CASRVTGPRHF
TGTGCCAGCAGGGTAACAGGGCCCAGGCATTTT
>TRBD2|once|TRBJ2-1|TRBV2
CASSKRRAGGLYNEQFF
TGTGCCAGCAGCAAAAGACGAGCGGGAGGGCTCTACAATGAGCAGTTCTTC
>NA|once|TRBJ2-5|TRBV5-1
CASSPTSLQYQTQYF
TGCGCCAGCAGCCCCACTAGCCTCCAATACCAGACCCAGTACTTC
>NA|NA|TRBJ2-7|TRBV5-1
CASSFGDTPYEQYF
TGCGCCAGCAGCTTTGGGGACACGCCATACGAGCAGTACTTC
>TRBD1|NA|TRBJ2-3|TRBV5-8
CASSLRQGATDTQYF
TGTGCCAGCAGCTTGCGGCAGGGGGCTACAGATACGCAGTATTTT
>NA|once|TRBJ1-2|TRBV13
CASSLTGLPYGYTF
TGTGCCAGCAGCTTAACAGGGCTTCCCTATGGCTACACCTTC
>NA|NA|TRBJ2-7|TRBV6-1
CASKVGSSSYEQYF
TGTGCCAGCAAGGTGGGGAGCAGCTCCTACGAGCAGTACTTC
>NA|NA|TRBJ1-1|TRBV6-1
CASRPTRLNTEAFF
TGTGCCAGCAGGCCTACGAGGCTGAACACTGAAGCTTTCTTT